This T cell receptor (beta chain) is from a study of control samples from healthy donors and cancer patients. Some clones are missing from TCRdb's copy, which holds only in-frame ones; the method was immunoSEQ multiplex PCR. The table has around 80,000 clones, 70% to 90% seen once; the top ten hold about a fifth. The germline CDR1 and CDR2 sequences are GTSNPN and SVGIG (reference sequence). This CDR3 spans 15 amino acids. After removal of 2 bases from V and 7 bases from J, the junction contained 13 bases not matched to a gene. This chain connects TRBV30 to TRBJ1-1; TRBD1 agrees at 7 bases. The source material was blood. This clonotype was sampled from a man aged 50-59 years in good health. Here the CDR3 DNA reads TGTGCCTGGAGTACCCGGACAGGAAAGATTAATGAAGCTTTCTTT. Translation gives CAWSTRTGKINEAFF.